This is a list of T cell receptor beta chains from one sample in a study of identical twins. TCRdb re-derived calls from the 5' RACE reads in MiXCR, one entry per CDR3 protein. Of some 1,700,000 distinct CDR3 sequences listed, roughly 35% are singletons. The source material was cord blood. The receptors originated from a newborn girl in good health. The CDR3 runs from the conserved cysteine through the conserved F or W. D genes are given only for firm matches. The size entry is marked missing in some rows and otherwise reads once, few, many or a size class.

d_call,clone_size,v_call,j_call,cdr3_nt,cdr3_aa
TRBD1,few,TRBV28,TRBJ1-2,TGTGCCAGCAGTTTTTTCGACAGGGAGAACTATGGCTACACCTTC,CASSFFDRENYGYTF
NA,NA,TRBV29-1,TRBJ2-1,TGCAGCGTTGAAGGGCCAGGGTCGAGCTCCTACAATGAGCAGTTCTTC,CSVEGPGSSSYNEQFF
NA,few,TRBV6-5,TRBJ2-4,TGTGCCAGCAGTTACTCGATAGACGGGCTAAGACTAGCCAAAAACATTCAGTACTTC,CASSYSIDGLRLAKNIQYF
NA,once,TRBV29-1,TRBJ1-3,TGCAGCGCTTCGGGACACCTAGGAAACACCATATATTTT,CSASGHLGNTIYF
TRBD2,NA,TRBV11-2,TRBJ2-7,TGTGCCAGCAGCCTTTACGCCGGGACTAGCGGGAGGGGTTCCTACAATGAGCAGTACTTC,CASSLYAGTSGRGSYNEQYF
TRBD2,NA,TRBV28,TRBJ2-7,TGTGCCAGCACCAATCCCCAGGGACTAGCGGGGACCTACGAGCAGTACTTC,CASTNPQGLAGTYEQYF
TRBD2,NA,TRBV28,TRBJ2-1,TGTGCCAGCAGTGGCGGGAGCCTCTCCAATGAGCAGTTCTTC,CASSGGSLSNEQFF
NA,many,TRBV6-1,TRBJ1-2,TGTGCCAGCAGTGAACCCAATTATGGCTACACCTTC,CASSEPNYGYTF
NA,many,TRBV5-1,TRBJ2-3,TGCGCCAGCAGCGGGCAGGGAGCAGATACGCAGTATTTT,CASSGQGADTQYF
TRBD2,NA,TRBV12-3/TRBV12-4,TRBJ2-3,TGTGCCAGCAGTTTACGACTAGCGGGGGGATCGGCAGATACGCAGTATTTT,CASSLRLAGGSADTQYF
NA,few,TRBV3-1,TRBJ1-2,TGTGCCAGCCTTGGAAGGGACTATGGCTACACCTTC,CASLGRDYGYTF
NA,NA,TRBV28,TRBJ1-3,TGTGCCAGTCGCCTGTGGGGAAACACCATATATTTT,CASRLWGNTIYF
NA,NA,TRBV20-1,TRBJ2-7,TGCAGTGCTATCGCGGCGTCCGAGCAGTACTTC,CSAIAASEQYF
NA,NA,TRBV12-3/TRBV12-4,TRBJ1-4,TGTGCCAGCAGTTCCCCGACCGTGACAGGCCCTGAAAAACTGTTTTTT,CASSSPTVTGPEKLFF
NA,NA,TRBV5-1,TRBJ2-1,TGCGCCGGCAGCTTCTACGGTCAGGACTACAATGAGCAGTTCTTC,CAGSFYGQDYNEQFF
TRBD2,NA,TRBV7-2,TRBJ2-7,TGTGCCAGCAGCAAACTAGCGGGGGGGCTCTACGAGCAGTACTTC,CASSKLAGGLYEQYF
NA,few,TRBV11-2,TRBJ2-7,TGTGCCAGCAGCTTAGATTGGGGTCAAAGCGTCTACGAGCAGTACTTC,CASSLDWGQSVYEQYF
NA,many,TRBV6-2/TRBV6-3,TRBJ2-5,TGTGCCAGCACCAACCCGGGACTCCAAGAGACCCAGTACTTC,CASTNPGLQETQYF